The rows below give T cell receptor beta chains drawn from one sample of a study of T cell responses to AZD1222 COVID-19 vaccine. Profiled with immunoSEQ multiplex PCR; TCRdb holds only in-frame clones, not every one. Here the sample spans approximately 100,000 clones, 90% being singletons. Source: peripheral blood, taken on day 0 of AZD1222 vaccination. The receptors were gathered from an adult in good health. Each CDR3 is given with its conserved first and last residue. The order of the fields is clone size, J gene, V gene, CDR3 length, D gene, CDR3 DNA, CDR3 protein. D genes are given only for firm matches. Clone size is given for some rows only: seen once, a few or many times, or a class if the clone is expanded.

abundance: .; j_gene: TRBJ1-2; v_gene: TRBV7-9; len: 15; d_gene: .; CDR3nt: TGTGCCAGCAGCTTAGGTGGCGCAGGATTCTATGGCTACACCTTC; CDR3aa: CASSLGGAGFYGYTF
abundance: few; j_gene: TRBJ1-1; v_gene: TRBV3-1/TRBV3-2; len: 12; d_gene: .; CDR3nt: TGTGCCAGCAGCCAGGGCCTTACTGAAGCTTTCTTT; CDR3aa: CASSQGLTEAFF
abundance: .; j_gene: TRBJ2-1; v_gene: TRBV20-1; len: 11; d_gene: .; CDR3nt: TGCAGTGTTGATGGGGACAATGAGCAGTTCTTC; CDR3aa: CSVDGDNEQFF
abundance: .; j_gene: TRBJ1-1; v_gene: TRBV9; len: 12; d_gene: .; CDR3nt: TGTGCCAGCAGCGCCGTAGTCACTGAAGCTTTCTTT; CDR3aa: CASSAVVTEAFF
abundance: .; j_gene: TRBJ1-4; v_gene: TRBV27; len: 15; d_gene: .; CDR3nt: TGTGCCAGCAGTTCCCAAGGGGCGACTAATGAAAAACTGTTTTTT; CDR3aa: CASSSQGATNEKLFF
abundance: .; j_gene: TRBJ1-4; v_gene: TRBV2; len: 15; d_gene: .; CDR3nt: TGTGCCAGCAGTGAAGCGGCGCGGCAGAACGAAAAACTGTTTTTT; CDR3aa: CASSEAARQNEKLFF
abundance: few; j_gene: TRBJ1-2; v_gene: TRBV7-9; len: 18; d_gene: .; CDR3nt: TGTGCCAGCAGCTTACCCTGGGGGGAGGGGACACCTAACTATGGCTACACCTTC; CDR3aa: CASSLPWGEGTPNYGYTF
abundance: .; j_gene: TRBJ1-1; v_gene: TRBV6-1; len: 13; d_gene: .; CDR3nt: TGTGCCAGCAGTGAACTCTCGGCGACTGAAGCTTTCTTT; CDR3aa: CASSELSATEAFF
abundance: .; j_gene: TRBJ2-5; v_gene: TRBV12-3/TRBV12-4; len: 13; d_gene: .; CDR3nt: TGTGCCAGCAGTCTAAACCCCAGGGAGGACCAGTACTTC; CDR3aa: CASSLNPREDQYF
abundance: .; j_gene: TRBJ2-7; v_gene: TRBV28; len: 13; d_gene: .; CDR3nt: TGTGCCAGCAGTTTAGTGGGGCCCCCCGAGCAGTACTTC; CDR3aa: CASSLVGPPEQYF
abundance: once; j_gene: TRBJ2-5; v_gene: TRBV11-2; len: 15; d_gene: TRBD2; CDR3nt: TGTGCCAGCAGGAACACGGGACTAGCGGAAGAGACCCAGTACTTC; CDR3aa: CASRNTGLAEETQYF
abundance: .; j_gene: TRBJ1-6; v_gene: TRBV6-5; len: 13; d_gene: .; CDR3nt: TGTGCCTCCGGGGCAGGAATAATTTCACCCCTCCACTTT; CDR3aa: CASGAGIISPLHF
abundance: .; j_gene: TRBJ2-3; v_gene: TRBV5-1; len: 14; d_gene: .; CDR3nt: TGCGCCAGCAGCGCGGGACCCAGCACAGATACGCAGTATTTT; CDR3aa: CASSAGPSTDTQYF
abundance: .; j_gene: TRBJ1-2; v_gene: TRBV2; len: 13; d_gene: .; CDR3nt: TGTGCCAGCAGTGATATCAGGGGATCTGGCTACACCTTC; CDR3aa: CASSDIRGSGYTF
abundance: .; j_gene: TRBJ2-5; v_gene: TRBV6-5; len: 13; d_gene: TRBD2; CDR3nt: TGTGCCAGCAGTTACTCGGGACTAGTGGCCCAGTACTTC; CDR3aa: CASSYSGLVAQYF
abundance: .; j_gene: TRBJ1-6; v_gene: TRBV4-2; len: 16; d_gene: TRBD1; CDR3nt: TGTGCCAGCAGCCAGGACAGGGCGGTTTGGAATTCACCCCTCCACTTT; CDR3aa: CASSQDRAVWNSPLHF
abundance: .; j_gene: TRBJ1-1; v_gene: TRBV3-1/TRBV3-2; len: 14; d_gene: .; CDR3nt: TGTGCCAGCAGCCAAGAGTCGTCGAACACTGAAGCTTTCTTT; CDR3aa: CASSQESSNTEAFF